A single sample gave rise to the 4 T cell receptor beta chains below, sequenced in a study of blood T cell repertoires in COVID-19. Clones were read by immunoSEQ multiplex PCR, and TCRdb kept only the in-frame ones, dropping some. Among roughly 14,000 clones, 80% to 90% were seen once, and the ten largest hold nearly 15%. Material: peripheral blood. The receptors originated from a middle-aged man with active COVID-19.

The CDR3 loop is CSAITDGEQYF. In DNA form, the CDR3 reads TGCAGTGCTATTACTGATGGCGAGCAGTACTTC. The chain is built from TRBV20-1 and TRBJ2-7; D gene ambiguous. CDR1 is DFQATT, CDR2 SNEGSKA, per germline (reference sequence). The CDR3 has 11 residues. The ends were cut back, 4 bases at V and 6 bases at J, with 10 bases in the middle.

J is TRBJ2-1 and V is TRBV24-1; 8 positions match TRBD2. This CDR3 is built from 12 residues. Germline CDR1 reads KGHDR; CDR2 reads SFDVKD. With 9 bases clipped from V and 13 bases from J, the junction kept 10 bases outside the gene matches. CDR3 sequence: CATGAVAGPQFF. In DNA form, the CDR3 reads TGTGCCACCGGGGCTGTAGCGGGGCCTCAGTTCTTC.

The CDR3 here is CASSVGTSGRLVAQYF. As DNA, the CDR3 is TGTGCCAGCAGCGTAGGGACTAGCGGGAGGCTCGTGGCGCAGTATTTT. The chain couples TRBV9 to TRBJ2-3; 14 nucleotides line up with TRBD2. V lost 0 bases, J lost 10 bases, and 7 bases stayed unmatched. This CDR3 region has 16 residues. Germline values: CDR1 SGDLS, CDR2 YYNGEE. The whole variable domain, remainder taken from reference TRBV9 and TRBJ2-3, is DSGVTQTPKHLITATGQRVTLRCSPRSGDLSVYWYQQSLDQGLQFLIQYYNGEERAKGNILERFSAQQFPDLHSELNLSSLELGDSALYFCASSVGTSGRLVAQYFGPGTRLTVL.

The CDR3 region is CASSPGTSGSWDEQFF. In DNA, the CDR3 is TGCGCCAGCAGCCCTGGGACTAGCGGGAGTTGGGATGAGCAGTTCTTC. The chain employs TRBV5-1 and TRBJ2-1; 14 bases match TRBD2. The CDR3 has 16 amino acids. V shed 4 bases and J 8 bases; nucleotides not matched to a gene: 8. Germline-derived CDR1 and CDR2 are SGHRS and YFSETQ.